These 15 T cell receptor beta chains were sequenced from one sample in a study of T cell responses to AZD1222 COVID-19 vaccine. The data were produced by immunoSEQ multiplex PCR, yet TCRdb's version contains in-frame clones alone and is incomplete. The data contain tens of thousands of clones, 65% to 90% of them seen just once; the ten biggest clones take up about 10%. The material sequenced was peripheral blood, taken on day 0 of AZD1222 vaccination. The origin of the receptors is an adult in good health.

This clone has just one count. This chain uses TRBV11-1 with TRBJ1-1; the D is unclear. Germline CDR1 reads SGHAT; CDR2 reads FQDESV (reference sequence). The CDR3 loop spans 14 amino acids. The V gene lost 7 bases and the J gene lost 2 bases, with 14 bases spanning the gap. The CDR3, as DNA: TGTGCCAGCACACCCCGATTGACCAACACTGAAGCTTTCTTT. This sequence encodes CASTPRLTNTEAFF.

The V and J genes are TRBV5-8 and TRBJ2-3; D unresolved. V shed 4 bases and J shed 6 bases, with 15 bases lying between them. CDR1 is SGHTS, CDR2 YDEGEE, per germline. CDR3 length: 14 residues. The CDR3 sequence: CASSPGPRVDTQYF. The CDR3 nucleotides read TGTGCCAGCAGCCCGGGTCCGAGAGTCGATACGCAGTATTTT.

This chain links TRBV19 with TRBJ1-5; D unresolved. Trimming left V 4 bases short and J 1 base short, with 8 bases between. There are 14 residues in the CDR3. Per germline, CDR1 LNHDA and CDR2 SQIVND (reference sequence). This chain's CDR3 is CASSNPGSNQPQHF. DNA for the CDR3: TGTGCCAGTAGTAACCCTGGGAGCAATCAGCCCCAGCATTTT.

V usage is TRBV19 and J usage is TRBJ2-5; TRBD2 matches 12 bases. The junction had 8 bases not matched to a gene; V was cut back by 4 bases and J by 5 bases. The V gene's germline CDR1 is LNHDA and CDR2 SQIVND (reference sequence). The CDR3 has 16 residues. Here the CDR3 reads CASSTWTSGAAETQYF. As DNA, the CDR3 is TGTGCCAGTAGTACCTGGACTAGCGGGGCCGCGGAGACCCAGTACTTC.

This clone was picked up a small number of times. V usage is TRBV29-1 and J usage is TRBJ1-1; D not certain. V shed 6 bases and J shed 1 base, with 12 bases lying between them. CDR3 length: 13 residues. Germline assignment: CDR1 SQVTM and CDR2 ANQGSEA. The CDR3 DNA is TGCAGCGTGGATGAATCAGGGAACACTGAAGCTTTCTTT. It yields the protein CSVDESGNTEAFF. Full variable domain (outside the CDR3, taken from reference TRBV29-1 and TRBJ1-1): SAVISQKPSRDICQRGTSLTIQCQVDSQVTMMFWYRQQPGQSLTLIATANQGSEATYESGFVIDKFPISRPNLTFSTLTVSNMSPEDSSIYLCSVDESGNTEAFFGQGTRLTVV.

The chain recombines TRBV18 with TRBJ1-1, with D perhaps TRBD1 (5 bases). This CDR3 region has 16 residues. V dropped 3 bases and J dropped 0 bases, with 14 bases sitting between them. Germline V CDR1 and CDR2: KGHSH, LQKENI. The CDR3, as DNA: TGTGCCAGCTCACCGGGCAGGGAGAGCATGAACACTGAAGCTTTCTTT. It yields the protein CASSPGRESMNTEAFF.

This chain connects TRBV10-3 to TRBJ2-5; possible D gene TRBD1, 5 bases. CDR3 size: 12 residues. Deletions cut 4 bases from V and 5 bases from J, with 8 bases between. Germline V gene lookup returns CDR1 ENHRY and CDR2 SYGVKD. The CDR3 coding sequence is TGTGCCATCAGTGGGACAACGGAGACCCAGTACTTC. This translates into CAISGTTETQYF.

J is TRBJ2-3 and V is TRBV18; tentative D call: TRBD2 (5 bases). From germline, CDR1 is KGHSH and CDR2 LQKENI. This CDR3 is built from 15 residues. V was cut by 2 bases and J by 4 bases, with 13 bases left in between. CDR3 residues: CASSPYATGADTQYF. The DNA of the CDR3 is TGTGCCAGCTCACCATATGCTACCGGGGCAGATACGCAGTATTTT.

The chain recombines TRBV7-2 with TRBJ1-2; unclear D gene. The CDR3 has 13 residues. Trimming removed 2 bases from V and 6 bases from J, with 10 bases in between. Germline V gene sequence: CDR1 SGHTA, CDR2 FQGNSA. The CDR3 loop is CASSLRADNGYTF. The DNA of the CDR3 is TGTGCCAGCAGCTTAAGGGCTGACAATGGCTACACCTTC.

V usage is TRBV30 and J usage is TRBJ2-4, with 7 nucleotides matching TRBD1. The CDR3 has 12 amino acids. Germline CDR1 and CDR2: GTSNPN and SVGIG (reference sequence). Trimming took 3 bases from V and 7 from J; bases not matched to a gene: 3. The CDR3 sequence: CAWRGGANIQYF. CDR3 DNA: TGTGCCTGGAGAGGGGGCGCGAACATTCAGTACTTC. Full variable domain (missing parts from reference TRBV30 and TRBJ2-4): SQTIHQWPATLVQPVGSPLSLECTVEGTSNPNLYWYRQAAGRGLQLLFYSVGIGQISSEVPQNLSASRPQDRQFILSSKKLLLSDSGFYLCAWRGGANIQYFGAGTRLSVL.

V gene TRBV5-1 combines with J gene TRBJ2-6; perhaps D is TRBD1 or TRBD2 (6 bases each). In germline, CDR1 is SGHRS, CDR2 YFSETQ. The CDR3 has 17 amino acids. Trimming cost V 2 bases and J 2 bases, with 14 bases left between them. CDR3 sequence: CASSFGGRDAGANVLTF. The CDR3 bases are TGCGCCAGCAGCTTCGGGGGCAGGGACGCTGGGGCCAACGTCCTGACTTTC. Full variable domain (rest looked up from reference TRBV5-1 and TRBJ2-6): KAGVTQTPRYLIKTRGQQVTLSCSPISGHRSVSWYQQTPGQGLQFLFEYFSETQRNKGNFPGRFSGRQFSNSRSEMNVSTLELGDSALYLCASSFGGRDAGANVLTFGAGSRLTVL.

This clone occurred once. J is TRBJ1-1 and V is TRBV7-3; no definite D call. Trimming removed 5 bases from V and 1 base from J, with 8 bases in between. This CDR3 comprises 13 residues. The germline gives CDR1 SGHTA, CDR2 FQGTGA. CDR3 amino acids: CASSRSPNTEAFF. The DNA of the CDR3 is TGTGCCAGCAGCAGGAGCCCGAACACTGAAGCTTTCTTT.

V is TRBV6-5 and J is TRBJ2-5; D is undetermined. V lost 0 bases, J lost 5 bases, and 7 bases lay in between. CDR3 length: 13 residues. CDR1 and CDR2 from the germline V gene are MNHEY and SVGAGI. CDR3 residues: CASSYSWDETQYF. The CDR3 DNA reads TGTGCCAGCAGTTACTCCTGGGATGAGACCCAGTACTTC.

The sample holds one count of this clone. The V call is TRBV20-1, the J call TRBJ2-7; 8 nucleotides align to TRBD2. V lost 6 bases, J lost 3 bases, and 10 bases stayed unmatched. Germline loops: CDR1 DFQATT, CDR2 SNEGSKA (reference sequence). This CDR3 is built from 14 residues. Here the CDR3 DNA reads TGCAGTGCGAGTGTGGCGGGAGGAGGCTACGAGCAGTACTTC. It is translated as CSASVAGGGYEQYF.

The CDR3 sequence is CASNLGETQYF. DNA for the CDR3: TGTGCCAGCAATCTGGGGGAGACCCAGTACTTC. J is TRBJ2-5 and V is TRBV6-5; unclear D gene. The germline V gene has CDR1 MNHEY and CDR2 SVGAGI. CDR3 length: 11 residues. Trimming removed 7 bases at V and 5 bases at J, with 8 bases between.